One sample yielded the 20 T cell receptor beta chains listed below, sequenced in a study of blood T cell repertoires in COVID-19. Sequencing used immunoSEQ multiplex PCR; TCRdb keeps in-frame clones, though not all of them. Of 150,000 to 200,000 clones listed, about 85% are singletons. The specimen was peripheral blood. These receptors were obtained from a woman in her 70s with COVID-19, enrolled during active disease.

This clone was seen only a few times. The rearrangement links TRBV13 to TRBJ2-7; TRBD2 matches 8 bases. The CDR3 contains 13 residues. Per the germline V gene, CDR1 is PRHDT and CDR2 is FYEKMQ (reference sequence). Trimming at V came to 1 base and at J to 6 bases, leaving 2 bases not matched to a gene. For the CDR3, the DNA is TGTGCCAGCAGCTTAGCGGGAGGGCGCGAGCAGTACTTC. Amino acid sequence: CASSLAGGREQYF.

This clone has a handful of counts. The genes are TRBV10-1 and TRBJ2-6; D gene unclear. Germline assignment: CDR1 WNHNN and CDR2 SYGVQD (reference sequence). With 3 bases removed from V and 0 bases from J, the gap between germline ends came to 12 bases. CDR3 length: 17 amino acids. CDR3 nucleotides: TGCGCCAGCAGTGACCGACAAACTTACTCTGGGGCCAACGTCCTGACTTTC. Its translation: CASSDRQTYSGANVLTF.

The DNA of the CDR3 is TGTGCCAGCGGAAATAGGGGTGATCAGCCCCAGCATTTT. This encodes CASGNRGDQPQHF. This chain links TRBV6-1 with TRBJ1-5, with D possibly matching TRBD1 (5 bases). CDR3 length: 13 amino acids. Germline V gene data show CDR1 as MNHNS and CDR2 as SASEGT. V lost 8 bases and J lost 5, with 13 bases in between.

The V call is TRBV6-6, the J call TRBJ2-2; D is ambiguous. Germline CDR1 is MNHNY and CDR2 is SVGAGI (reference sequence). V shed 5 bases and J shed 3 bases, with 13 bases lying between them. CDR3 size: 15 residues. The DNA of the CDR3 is TGTGCCAGCAGTGCCCGGGTTGGATACACCGGGGAGCTGTTTTTT. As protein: CASSARVGYTGELFF.

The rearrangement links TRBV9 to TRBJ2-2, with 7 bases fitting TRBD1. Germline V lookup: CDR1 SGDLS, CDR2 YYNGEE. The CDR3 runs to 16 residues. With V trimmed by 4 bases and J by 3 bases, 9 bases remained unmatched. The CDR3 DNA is TGTGCCAGCAGCCCGCGGACAGGCGGCGACACCGGGGAGCTGTTTTTT. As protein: CASSPRTGGDTGELFF.

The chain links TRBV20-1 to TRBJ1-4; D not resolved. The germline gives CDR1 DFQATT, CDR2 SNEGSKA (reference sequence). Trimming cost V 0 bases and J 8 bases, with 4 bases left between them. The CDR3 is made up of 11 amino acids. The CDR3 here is CSARDQEKLFF. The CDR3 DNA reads TGCAGTGCTAGAGATCAGGAAAAACTGTTTTTT.

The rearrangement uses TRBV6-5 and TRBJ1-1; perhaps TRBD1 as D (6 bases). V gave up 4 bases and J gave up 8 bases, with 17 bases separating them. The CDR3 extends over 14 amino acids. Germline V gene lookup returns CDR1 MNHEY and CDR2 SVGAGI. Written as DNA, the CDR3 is TGTGCCAGCAGTTCCCTTACAGGGACCCGCGAAGCTTTCTTT. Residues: CASSSLTGTREAFF.

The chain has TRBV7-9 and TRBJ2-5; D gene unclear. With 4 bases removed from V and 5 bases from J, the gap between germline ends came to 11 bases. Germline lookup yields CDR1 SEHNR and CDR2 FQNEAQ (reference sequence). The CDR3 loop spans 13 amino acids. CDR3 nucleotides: TGTGCCAGCAGCTCGGCGGTGAGCGAGACCCAGTACTTC. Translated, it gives CASSSAVSETQYF.

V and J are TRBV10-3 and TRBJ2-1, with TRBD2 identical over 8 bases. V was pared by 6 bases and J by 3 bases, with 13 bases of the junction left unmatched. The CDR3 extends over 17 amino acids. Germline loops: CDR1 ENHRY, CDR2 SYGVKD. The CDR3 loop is CAISEILAAIGYNEQFF. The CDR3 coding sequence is TGTGCCATCAGCGAAATACTAGCGGCCATAGGCTACAATGAGCAGTTCTTC.

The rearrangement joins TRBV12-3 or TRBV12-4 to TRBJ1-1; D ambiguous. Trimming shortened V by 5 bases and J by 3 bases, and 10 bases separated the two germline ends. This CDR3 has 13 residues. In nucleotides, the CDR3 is TGTGCCAGCAGTCAGACATCCCACACTGAAGCTTTCTTT. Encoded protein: CASSQTSHTEAFF.

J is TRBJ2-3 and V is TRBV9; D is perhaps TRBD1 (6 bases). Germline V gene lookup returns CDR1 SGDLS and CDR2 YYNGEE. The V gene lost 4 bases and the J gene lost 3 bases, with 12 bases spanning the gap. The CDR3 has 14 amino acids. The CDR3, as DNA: TGTGCCAGCAGCTCCCGACAGGTTACAGATACGCAGTATTTT. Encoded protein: CASSSRQVTDTQYF.

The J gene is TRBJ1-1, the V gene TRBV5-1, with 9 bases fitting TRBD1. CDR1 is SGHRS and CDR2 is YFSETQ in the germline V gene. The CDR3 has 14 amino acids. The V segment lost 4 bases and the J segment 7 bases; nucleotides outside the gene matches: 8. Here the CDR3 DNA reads TGCGCCAGCAGCGGGGGACAGGGAATGCGTGAAGCTTTCTTT. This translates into CASSGGQGMREAFF.

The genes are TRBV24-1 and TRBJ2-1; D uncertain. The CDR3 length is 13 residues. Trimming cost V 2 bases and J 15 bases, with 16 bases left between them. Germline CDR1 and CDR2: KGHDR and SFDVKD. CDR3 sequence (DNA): TGTGCCACCAGTGATTCAAGGCTCATCGGGTCGTTCTTC. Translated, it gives CATSDSRLIGSFF.

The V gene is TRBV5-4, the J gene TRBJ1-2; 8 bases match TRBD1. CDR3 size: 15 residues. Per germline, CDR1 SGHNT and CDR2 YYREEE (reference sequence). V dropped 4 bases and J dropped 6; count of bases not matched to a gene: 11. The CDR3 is CASSGWDRSTDGYTF. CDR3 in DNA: TGTGCCAGCAGCGGATGGGACAGGAGCACGGATGGCTACACCTTC. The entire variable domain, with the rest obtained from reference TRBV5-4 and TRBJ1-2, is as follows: ETGVTQSPTHLIKTRGQQVTLRCSSQSGHNTVSWYQQALGQGPQFIFQYYREEENGRGNFPPRFSGLQFPNYSSELNVNALELDDSALYLCASSGWDRSTDGYTFGSGTRLTVV.

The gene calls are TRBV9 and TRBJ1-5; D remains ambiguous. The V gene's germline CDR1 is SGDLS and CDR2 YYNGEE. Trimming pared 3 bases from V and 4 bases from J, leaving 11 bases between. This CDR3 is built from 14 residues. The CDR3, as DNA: TGTGCCAGCAGCGCTCGGGGAGCGAATCAGCCCCAGCATTTT. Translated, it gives CASSARGANQPQHF.

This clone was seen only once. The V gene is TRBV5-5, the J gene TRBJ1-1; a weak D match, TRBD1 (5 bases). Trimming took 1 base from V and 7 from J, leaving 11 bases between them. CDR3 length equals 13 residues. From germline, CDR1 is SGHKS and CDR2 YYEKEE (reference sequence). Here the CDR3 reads CASSLWRGFEAFF. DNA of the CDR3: TGTGCCAGCAGCTTGTGGAGGGGCTTTGAAGCTTTCTTT.

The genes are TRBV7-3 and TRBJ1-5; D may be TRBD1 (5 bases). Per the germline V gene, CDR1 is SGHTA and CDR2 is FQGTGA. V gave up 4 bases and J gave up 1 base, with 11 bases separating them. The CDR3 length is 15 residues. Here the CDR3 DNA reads TGTGCCAGCAGCTCCCGACAGAGAAGCAATCAGCCCCAGCATTTT. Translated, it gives CASSSRQRSNQPQHF. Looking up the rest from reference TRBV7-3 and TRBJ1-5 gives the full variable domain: GAGVSQTPSNKVTEKGKYVELRCDPISGHTALYWYRQSLGQGPEFLIYFQGTGAADDSGLPNDRFFAVRPEGSVSTLKIQRTERGDSAVYLCASSSRQRSNQPQHFGDGTRLSIL.

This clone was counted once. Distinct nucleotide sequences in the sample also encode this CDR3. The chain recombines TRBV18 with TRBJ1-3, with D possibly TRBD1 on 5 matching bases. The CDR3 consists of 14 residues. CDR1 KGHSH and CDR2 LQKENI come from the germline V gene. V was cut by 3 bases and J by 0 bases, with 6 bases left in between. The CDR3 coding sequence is TGTGCCAGCTCACCCAGGGACTCTGGAAACACCATATATTTT. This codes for CASSPRDSGNTIYF.

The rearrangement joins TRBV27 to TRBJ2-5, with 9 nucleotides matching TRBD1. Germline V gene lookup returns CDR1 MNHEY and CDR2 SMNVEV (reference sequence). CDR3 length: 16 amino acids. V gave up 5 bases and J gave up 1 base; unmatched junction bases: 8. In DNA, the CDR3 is TGTGCCAGCAGTCCCCAAGGGACAGGGCCCCAAGAGACCCAGTACTTC. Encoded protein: CASSPQGTGPQETQYF.

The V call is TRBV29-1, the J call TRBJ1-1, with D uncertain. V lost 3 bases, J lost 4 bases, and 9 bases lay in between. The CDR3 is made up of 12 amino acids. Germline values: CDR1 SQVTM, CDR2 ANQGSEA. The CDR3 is CSVERSSTEAFF. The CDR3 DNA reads TGCAGCGTTGAGAGGTCGAGCACTGAAGCTTTCTTT.